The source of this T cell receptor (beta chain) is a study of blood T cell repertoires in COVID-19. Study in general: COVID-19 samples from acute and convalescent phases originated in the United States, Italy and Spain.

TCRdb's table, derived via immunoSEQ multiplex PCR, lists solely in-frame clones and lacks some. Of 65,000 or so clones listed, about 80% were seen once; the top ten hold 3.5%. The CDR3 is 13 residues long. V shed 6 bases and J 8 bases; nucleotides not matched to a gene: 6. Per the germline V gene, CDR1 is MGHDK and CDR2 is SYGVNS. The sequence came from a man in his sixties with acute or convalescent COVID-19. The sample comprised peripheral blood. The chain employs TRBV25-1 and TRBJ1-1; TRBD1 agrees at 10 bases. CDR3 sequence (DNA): TGTGCCAGCAGGGGGACAGGGGAGAGAGAAGCTTTCTTT. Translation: CASRGTGEREAFF.